This T cell receptor beta chain was recorded in a study of T cells in Graves' hyperthyroidism and ophthalmopathy. Points from the study as a whole: Blood also contained most expanded thyroid clonotypes above 0.001.

For this clonotype: Its antigen remains unknown.

After removal of 0 bases from V and 2 bases from J, the junction contained 17 bases not matched to a gene. CDR3 length: 22 amino acids. Germline loops: CDR1 SGHRS, CDR2 YFSETQ. Graves' hyperthyroidism showing no ophthalmopathy progression within 18 months was considered stable. Diagnosis of hyperthyroidism was new in patients aged 18 to 65, and its duration was under 2 months. PBMCs were sourced from roughly 9.7 ml fresh peripheral blood. TCR beta CDR3 sequences were amplified from RNA transcripts. HTBI primers were used for first-round RT-PCR of the TCR CDR3. TCRdb re-analysed the multiplex PCR reads in MiXCR, keeping a single row per CDR3 protein. This table holds 540,000 or so distinct CDR3 sequences, around a sixth found once.

The chain is built from TRBV5-1 and TRBJ2-7, with 16 bases fitting TRBD2. The source of this sequence is a woman aged 30 to 39 with Graves' hyperthyroidism. Sequenced: blood. DNA of the CDR3: TGCGCCAGCAGCTTGGGCTGGCCGGGACTAGCGGGAGGGTCGTCAGGAACCTACGAGCAGTACTTC. Amino acids: CASSLGWPGLAGGSSGTYEQYF. The full variable domain, rest sourced from reference TRBV5-1 and TRBJ2-7, is KAGVTQTPRYLIKTRGQQVTLSCSPISGHRSVSWYQQTPGQGLQFLFEYFSETQRNKGNFPGRFSGRQFSNSRSEMNVSTLELGDSALYLCASSLGWPGLAGGSSGTYEQYFGPGTRLTVT.